Given below is one T cell receptor beta chain in context. Its antigen is currently unknown. This sample is part of a study of tumor and adjacent non-tumor tissue in lung cancer. Across the whole study: The cohort had around eleven adenocarcinoma, a couple of squamous cell and 1 small cell patients. Each sample yielded a few million productive TCRbeta reads on average.

No cell sorting was done before RNA was extracted from the tissue. General study findings and limits: Tumor tissue had significantly higher TCR diversity than normal lung.

The CDR3 runs 16 residues. Trimming removed 6 bases from V and 8 bases from J; junction bases left unmatched: 11. The germline gives CDR1 DFQATT, CDR2 SNEGSKA (reference sequence). A modified ARM-PCR protocol with three rounds of nested PCR amplified TCRbeta. TCRdb redid the calling of the multiplex PCR reads with MiXCR, one entry per CDR3 protein. The table includes approximately 76,000 distinct CDR3 sequences, about two thirds detected once. Sequencing was carried out using lung tumor tissue. V gene TRBV20-1 combines with J gene TRBJ1-6, with 12 bases aligning to TRBD1. This TCR derives from a woman in her seventies with non-small cell lung cancer. The DNA of the CDR3 is TGCAGTGCCTCCCCCCGGGACAGGGGGCTTTATTCACCCCTCCACTTT. This codes for CSASPRDRGLYSPLHF.